The 5 T cell receptor beta chains below all came from one sample that was sequenced in a study of cytomegalovirus exposure and HLA in healthy donors. The PCR was carried out with 60 Vbeta primers and 13 Jbeta primers. Produced via immunoSEQ multiplex PCR; TCRdb's table is partial and in-frame only. The table has 200,000 to 300,000 clones, around 78% seen once. Material: PBMCs. These receptors were taken from a boy under 18 in good health and CMV-seronegative.

A note on this clone: Sequence at one end of the junction differs from germline and may be a read error. J is TRBJ2-7 and V is TRBV7-9, with D possibly TRBD1 on 5 matching bases. The germline gives CDR1 SEHNR, CDR2 FQNEAQ (reference sequence). CDR3 length: 16 amino acids. In DNA form, the CDR3 reads TGTTCCAGCACTTTCATCTTCGACAGCCCTACCTACGAGCAGTACTTC. Encoded protein: CSSTFIFDSPTYEQYF.

This chain uses TRBV19 with TRBJ1-5; the D gene is possibly TRBD1 (5 bases). CDR3 length: 13 residues. CDR1 LNHDA and CDR2 SQIVND come from the germline V gene (reference sequence). V dropped 6 bases and J dropped 10 bases, with 16 bases sitting between them. CDR3 DNA: TGTGCCAGTAGCGGGGAGGGGATATCCCCCCAGCATTTT. This sequence encodes CASSGEGISPQHF.

The V and J genes are TRBV21-1 and TRBJ1-2; TRBD1, the table's D call, was not compared with the DNA. TRBV21-1 corresponds to a pseudogene. The CDR3 runs to 16 residues. CDR3 sequence: CASSIQTGPKEYGYTF. For the CDR3, the DNA is TGTGCCAGCAGCATCCAGACAGGGCCGAAGGAATATGGCTACACCTTC.

The rearrangement uses TRBV6-1 and TRBJ1-4; D ambiguous. The germline V gene has CDR1 MNHNS and CDR2 SASEGT. The CDR3 has 15 residues. The V and J ends lost 4 bases and 0 bases respectively, with 9 bases between them. CDR3 sequence: CASSAFSSTNEKLFF. The CDR3 DNA is TGTGCCAGCAGTGCCTTTAGTTCAACTAATGAAAAACTGTTTTTT.

The genes are TRBV11-3 and TRBJ1-2; unclear D gene. Trimming took off 0 bases at V and 4 bases at J, with 6 bases between the two ends. Germline lookup yields CDR1 SGHNT and CDR2 YENEEA. This CDR3 contains 13 residues. Here the CDR3 DNA reads TGTGCCAGCAGCTTAGATCAATCCTATGGCTACACCTTC. It translates to CASSLDQSYGYTF.